The T cell receptor beta chain under discussion was sequenced for a study of Ad26.COV2.S vaccination and SARS-CoV-2 variants. Turning to the study itself: Intramuscular Ad26.COV2.S at 5x10^10 or 1x10^11 viral particles. Study observations and caveats: Researchers cautioned that TCR breadth and depth analyses may have underestimated total T cell responses. Individuals receiving vaccine had higher spike-specific TCR breadth than placebo recipients did.

For this clone: Antigen: not known.

Assay: immunoSEQ multiplex PCR; the TCRdb copy retains only in-frame clones and omits some. Of about 350,000 clones listed, around 83% are singletons. Treatment in this sample: about 20 received Ad26.COV2.S at low or high dose, single or two shots; several received placebo; per-sample allocation not given. The samples date from day 63 after the first vaccine or placebo injection. As its vector, the vaccine had Ad26, which expressed Wuhan-strain SARS-CoV-2 spike. This sequence originates from a person between 18 and 59 years old who received the Ad26.COV2.S COVID-19 vaccine or a placebo. The sequences come from peripheral blood, collected in a trial of Ad26.COV2.S vaccine versus placebo.

The chain's CDR3 is CASIWDRPSSGANVLTF. As DNA, the CDR3 is TGTGCCAGCATTTGGGACAGGCCCAGCTCTGGGGCCAACGTCCTGACTTTC. V is TRBV2 and J is TRBJ2-6; TRBD1 agrees at 8 bases. CDR1 is SNHLY, CDR2 FYNNEI, per germline. Trimming took 7 bases from V and 0 from J; bases not matched to a gene: 8. This CDR3 is 17 amino acids long.